This T cell receptor (beta chain) is drawn from a study of blood T cell repertoires in COVID-19. Study summary: Whether acute or convalescent, the COVID-19 samples came from the United States, Italy and Spain. PBMCs, B-cell-depleted T cells, or T cells provided the cDNA or gDNA that made up the material.

How the authors handled the data: Amplified reference gene primers provided the basis for estimating nucleated cell counts. The protocol was immunoSEQ multiplex PCR, while the TCRdb copy is restricted to in-frame clones and leaves out a portion. The V and J calls and clone size were taken over from that table, and D and trimming were inferred from the DNA. The sample lists some 110,000 clones; under 80% were seen once. CDR3 length: 14 amino acids. Germline V gene lookup returns CDR1 ENHRY and CDR2 SYGVKD. V lost 4 bases, J lost 2 bases, and 9 bases lay in between. This sequence was found in a man aged 45-65 years with acute or convalescent COVID-19. The V and J genes are TRBV10-3 and TRBJ1-5; TRBD1 is a possible D gene (5 bases). The source material was peripheral blood. CDR3 in DNA: TGTGCCATCAGTGCGACAGCCGGCAATCAGCCCCAGCATTTT. Translating it yields CAISATAGNQPQHF.